Detailed here is one T cell receptor beta chain. Its antigen remains unidentified. Base qualities are not at hand, and no much larger clone is one base apart. Libraries were constructed by the immunoSEQ multiplex PCR assay. For the multiplex PCR, a mixture combining 60 forward primers for TCR Vbeta segments and 13 reverse primers for TCR Jbeta segments was used. A multiplex PCR assay on genomic DNA amplified the CDR3 region of rearranged TCR beta genes. Amplified TCR beta libraries were sequenced as 87-base-pair reads on the Illumina HiSeq System. Regarding the original processing steps: A later analysis counted about 80 million unique TCR beta chains across the 550 to 750 repertoires, and some 11 million of these chains were shared by at least two donors. To remove PCR and sequencing errors, raw reads were error-corrected and collapsed into unique sequences using a nearest-neighbor algorithm that merged closely related sequences. CDR3 sequences were aligned to IMGT reference sequences to assign V, D and J gene segments. For a sequence to be retained, a match of at least six nucleotides was required to both a V gene segment and a J gene segment. A rearrangement was called productive if the CDR3 had no stop codons and remained in frame with V and J, and every other rearrangement was called non-productive. CDR3 was defined according to IMGT convention as the region running from the second conserved V-encoded cysteine to the conserved J-encoded phenylalanine. In an earlier analysis of more than 550 of the donors, sequences lacking an unambiguous match to a single V gene segment were excluded. An earlier analysis of 550 to 650 of the donors classified V segments as functional when productive rearrangements were above 56.7% and as segregating when the standard deviation between donors was above 5%. A statistical classification framework was developed to diagnose cytomegalovirus status using the catalog of TCR beta chain sequences. In a later analysis, TCR nucleotide sequences were compared against IMGT/GENE-DB human TR gene sequences so that V and J genes could be assigned. The TCRdist pipeline was used in a later analysis to assign CDR3 sequences and most-parsimonious VDJ recombination scenarios. In a later analysis, every TCR beta chain was defined by the combination of its CDR3 amino acid sequence and its V-gene family, and reads without a unique V-gene family were dropped. A later analysis removed 450 to 600 highly shared, low-generation-probability nucleotide sequences to deal with suspected cross-contamination and a sequencing artifact. A later analysis calculated a clonal expansion index for each public chain from normalized within-repertoire ranks of inferred template counts. A later analysis computed generation probabilities with a VDJ recombination model fitted to out-of-frame rearrangements, and checked the results against IGoR. In a later analysis, hypergeometric tests were used to score TCR-TCR, TCR-HLA and TCR-CMV co-occurrence, with a repertoire-size bias correction applied to TCR pairs. A later analysis estimated false discovery rates by permuting HLA or CMV assignments 20 times. In a later analysis, co-occurring TCRs were grouped using DBSCAN, and TCRdist sequence similarity was added for clustering within HLA-allele-positive subsets. Repertoires with fewer than 30,000 or more than 120,000 public chains, plus five repertoires with anomalous nucleotide sharing, were excluded from co-occurrence clustering. Imported from immuneACCESS, the table was reduced by TCRdb to in-frame sequences with V and J called. These copies leave out some clones; in studies compared against another copy, an unresolved V gene accounts for under half, and the cause of the remainder is not known. V and J calls plus clone size are reproduced from that table; the DNA served to infer D and trimming. This sample has under 250,000 clones in its table, and under 85% of those were observed once. Of the sample, about 9.4% is held by the ten largest clones.

In total, approximately 700 healthy bone marrow donors made up the cohort. At the time of sampling, every cohort member was nominally healthy, though immune exposures that went unrecorded were likely present. The donor was CMV seropositive and belonged to the group of about 290 seropositive cohort members. Every donor gave a peripheral blood sample, and the peripheral blood mononuclear cells from that sample were used for TCR beta sequencing. Genomic DNA was extracted from the blood cell samples with the Qiagen DNeasy Blood Extraction Kit. This sample stems from a study of cytomegalovirus exposure and HLA in healthy donors (dated by TCRdb to 2016 to 2017). As for the study more broadly: In an earlier analysis of fewer than 750 of the donors, 276 Gb of sequence data and roughly 100 million unique TCR beta sequences from approximately 180 million T cells were reported. The T cell repertoires of several hundred subjects were profiled by immunosequencing and related to cytomegalovirus serostatus. Along with the roughly 610-subject first cohort, a separate validation cohort of over a hundred different subjects was used. Every repertoire in the discovery cohort had been generated on one and the same sequencing platform. In the later analysis, no new phenotypic data were used to find candidate immune exposures; instead, reliance was placed on TCR beta sequences and their occurrence across donors. An early release covering roughly 600 HLA-typed donors comprised about 300 gigabases of sequencing data and around 80 million unique TCR sequences. A later genetic analysis used genome-wide SNP genotypes for about 55% of the 666 donors, treating that subset as a discovery cohort. In a later analysis, previously published TCR beta repertoires from 666 donors were re-analyzed and high-resolution HLA genotyping was added so that TCR occurrence patterns could be studied. Among roughly 370 genotyped donors of the cohort, an average of 235,054 unique TCR beta nucleotide sequences were sequenced per donor, 15% to 20% of them non-productive. Because of strong linkage in the cohort, five DR-DQ haplotypes were treated as single units for association and clustering. The study combined high-throughput TCR immunosequencing, statistical association of individual TCRs with disease status, and machine learning to predict cytomegalovirus infection status. The number of donors typed differed by locus, with roughly 620-630 for A, B, C, DRB1 and DQB1, more than 500 for DQA1, 606 for DPA1, and 472 for DPB1. Of the roughly 400 genotyped donors, over 70% fell in the genetic ancestry cluster associated with self-reported Caucasian donors. The study aimed to test whether signatures of past pathogen exposure could be identified by cataloging public T cell receptors. Donor age, sex, ethnicity and CMV serostatus were compiled alongside the repertoire data. Class I and class II HLA loci were covered by the typing at four-digit resolution. To decide whether each TCR beta V gene segment behaved as functional or pseudogenic, an earlier analysis of over 500 of the donors relied on high-throughput TCR beta sequencing.

The paper's findings and limits, for the study overall: Cytomegalovirus status was reported to be diagnosed by the classifier with high specificity and sensitivity in both the original and validation cohorts. Broadly in line with IMGT annotations, most TCR beta V segments showed up in productive rearrangements about 90% or about 30% of the time in an earlier analysis of around 550 of the donors. According to a later analysis, most CMV-associated TCR beta chains appeared to be HLA-restricted, and the HLA associations seemed to be driven largely by CMV exposure. A further reported finding was that TCR beta sequences accurately predicted the HLA-A and HLA-B alleles for most subjects in the first cohort. Some IMGT-functional V segments, including TRBV6-2 and TRBV6-3, could not be told apart with the 87-base-pair reads, so those segments were excluded. A total of fewer than 200 TCR beta chains were listed by the study as associated with cytomegalovirus. HLA typing was unavailable for some donors at each locus, so association tests used only the typed subset. Compared with the approximately 700-donor mean, donors in an Asian-associated ancestry cluster had fewer N-insertions in productive TCRs, according to a later genetic analysis. Most TCR sequences were seen in very few donors, while some public TCRs were found in many individuals. A cluster of highly shared sequence variants was judged likely to represent a technical artifact of the sequencing pipeline. CMV serostatus was the only immune exposure information available for the cohort. In this cohort, only TCR beta chains were sequenced, and detectable features were limited by the absence of alpha or paired-chain data. A few of the identified cytomegalovirus-associated TCR beta chains were confirmed in vitro to be specific for cytomegalovirus antigens. Specific HLA alleles were associated with more than 15,000 TCR beta sequences at a false discovery rate of 0.05 in a later analysis. Because counts were too low, 15 or so rarely observed V segments, including chromosome 9 orphons, were excluded from the earlier analysis of 587 of the donors. Linkage disequilibrium might explain the correlated functional status among segregating V segments, but an unknown experimental factor could not be excluded. Strong co-occurrence of HLA alleles, especially DR and DQ, made assigning TCR associations to individual alleles difficult. Several of the top co-occurrence clusters appeared to be linked to parvovirus B19, influenza, CMV and Epstein-Barr virus, according to a later analysis. In a later analysis, HLA-associated TCR beta chains showed more clonal expansion and lower generation probabilities than non-associated chains that were equally common. Presence/absence analyses assumed roughly uniform sequencing depth across donors, an assumption that may not hold. A later genetic analysis associated a missense DCLRE1C variant with V-gene and J-gene trimming of TCR beta chains, and an independent cohort replicated the association. The authors suggested that the approach could potentially be extended to other disease states and immunological phenotypes. In a later analysis, TCR association rates were found to vary across HLA loci, with the most associated TCRs seen for DRB1 alleles and the fewest for HLA-C alleles.

CDR1 and CDR2 are drawn from the germline V gene: SGHVS, FQNEAQ. Trimming removed 5 bases from V and 13 bases from J, leaving 19 bases between the germline ends. Counted from cysteine to phenylalanine, this CDR3 has 13 amino acids. Of the read, only the CDR3 DNA is kept; its 39 bases are in frame from base 1. Recombination connected TRBV7-8 to TRBJ2-3; the D gene is perhaps TRBD2, from 6 matching bases. Sequences were obtained from PBMCs. The TCR sequence derives from a woman aged 45-65 years in good health and CMV-seropositive. CDR3 reads: CASSQNRAGGEYF. The bases are TGTGCCAGCAGCCAGAACCGGGCGGGCGGGGAGTATTTT.